This TCR beta chain was sequenced during a study of response to subunit inactivated influenza vaccine. Study results and caveats: Each seasonal influenza vaccination, the authors suggested, recruits few new T cells.

Via MiXCR, TCRdb re-called the RT-PCR reads, giving one row per CDR3 protein. The data contain under 550,000 distinct CDR3 sequences, under 8.5% of them singletons. This CDR3 spans 14 amino acids. The V and J ends lost 0 bases and 7 bases respectively, with 13 bases between them. Looked up from germline, CDR1 is KGHSH and CDR2 is LQKENI. This clonotype occurred a few times. What it recognizes is unknown. This rearrangement joins TRBV18 to TRBJ2-7; possible D gene TRBD2, 6 bases. Sequences were derived from PBMCs from blood, sampled less than 30 months after vaccination. The TCR originated in a man between 45 and 75 years old who received an inactivated influenza vaccine. CDR3 sequence: CASSPPVRAGEQYF. The CDR3 DNA is TGTGCCAGCTCACCACCAGTACGGGCGGGGGAGCAGTACTTC.